These T cell receptor beta chains were read from a single sample in a study of cytomegalovirus exposure and HLA in healthy donors. Only in-frame clones appear in the TCRdb table, and some are missing; sequencing was by immunoSEQ multiplex PCR. The repertoire holds 150,000 to 200,000 clones, with 70% to 80% as singletons. Material for sequencing was PBMCs. The receptors shown here come from a woman between 50 and 59 years old in good health and CMV-seronegative. The CDR3 runs from the conserved cysteine through the conserved F or W.

J	V	CDR3
TRBJ2-4	TRBV7-9	CASGSALAKNIQYF
TRBJ2-5	TRBV9	CASSVSQQETQYF
TRBJ2-3	TRBV10-3	CAIMMQTRDTQYF
TRBJ1-5	TRBV5-5	CASSFRPIRNQPQHF
TRBJ1-6	TRBV6-1	CASSEGRDRNSPLHF
TRBJ1-3	TRBV6-5	CASKDRSSGNTIYF
TRBJ2-7	TRBV4-3	CASSQDRSRGTYEQYF
TRBJ2-4	TRBV15	CATSTDQGWGNIQYF
TRBJ2-7	TRBV11-3	CASSSGTGSMIQYF
TRBJ2-3	TRBV5-4	CASSLDGRWSTDTQYF
TRBJ2-7	TRBV9	CASSSGGRDEQYF
TRBJ1-5	TRBV30	CAWSVESNQPQHF
-	TRBV6-1	CASSELGTGSYEQYF
TRBJ2-7	TRBV7-3	CASSLWGGGPYEQYF
TRBJ2-1	TRBV7-3	CASSRSGRRGSYNEQFF
TRBJ1-5	TRBV6-1	CASSVATGRQPQHF
TRBJ2-7	TRBV7-2	CASSLRPQRSSDEQYF
TRBJ2-7	TRBV6-9	CASTWEDRTYEQYF
TRBJ1-1	TRBV28	CASSLMDSTEAFF
TRBJ2-5	TRBV28	CASSFLRGRGGETQYF
TRBJ1-2	TRBV5-1	CASSSRDGTNYGYTF
TRBJ1-2	TRBV28	CASSLQGNYGYTF
TRBJ2-2	TRBV7-3	CASSLRTGELFF
TRBJ2-2	TRBV5-5	CASSLREGTGELFF